This T cell receptor beta chain came from a study of shared clonotypes between healthy human individuals. Study overall: A couple of female and a few male donors aged 18 to 49 were enrolled. Three plates each covered CD4 naive and memory; CD8 naive two, CD8 memory one.

The method was immunoSEQ multiplex PCR; TCRdb's version includes in-frame clones alone and lacks a portion of them. The table has some 360,000 clones, 73% seen once. General study findings and limits: A few donors had about 5% of their naive CD4 clonotypes in common.

Those who donated, Caucasian adults without exception, all lived in Nashville, Tennessee. Comment on this clone: Its cognate antigen is unknown.

In germline, CDR1 is LNHDA, CDR2 SQIVND (reference sequence). The V gene lost 7 bases and the J gene lost 3 bases, with 11 bases spanning the gap. The CDR3 is 13 residues long. The sample taken for sequencing was memory CD4+ T cells sorted from blood. Subset in this sample: CD45RA-negative fraction. The chain links TRBV19 to TRBJ2-3, with D uncertain. The sequence was obtained from a man younger than 40 in good health. CDR3 residues: CASMGRVTDTQYF. In DNA form, the CDR3 reads TGTGCCAGTATGGGCAGAGTTACAGATACGCAGTATTTT.